This T cell receptor beta chain was captured by sequencing in a study of T cell repertoires in cytomegalovirus infection. In this sample, this clonotype turned up many times. What it binds is not known. TCRdb ran MiXCR on the reads and lists one entry per CDR3 protein. The data contain about a million distinct CDR3 sequences, 25% to 40% of them singletons. CDR1 is LNHDA, CDR2 SQIVND, per germline (reference sequence). With 1 base removed from V and 0 bases from J, the gap between germline ends came to 3 bases. There are 13 residues in the CDR3. The rearrangement joins TRBV19 to TRBJ1-1, with D hard to call. The receptor comes from a human donor in good health (CMV status not recorded). Some clones in this sample may be carry-over from other donors' samples. The specimen was cultured CD8+ T cells from PBMCs, collected from culture after CMV antigen stimulation. The CDR3 nucleotides read TGTGCCAGTAGTATAGGGATGAACACTGAAGCTTTCTTT. It codes for CASSIGMNTEAFF.